This TCR beta chain derives from a study of blood T cell repertoires in COVID-19. Sequencing was performed with immunoSEQ multiplex PCR; in TCRdb, only in-frame clones are kept and a portion is missing. Of about 150,000 clones listed, approximately 80% are singletons. This CDR3 has 17 amino acids. With 3 bases clipped from V and 4 bases from J, the junction kept 13 bases outside the gene matches. Per the germline V gene, CDR1 is MGHRA and CDR2 is YSYEKL. The sequencing sample was made of peripheral blood. The chain combines TRBV4-1 with TRBJ1-2; 8 bases map to TRBD1. This TCR was sampled from an older woman with acute or convalescent COVID-19. The DNA for the CDR3 is TGCGCCAGCAGCCAGGAACCGACAGGGGCCTCGTCCTATGGCTACACCTTC. Protein product: CASSQEPTGASSYGYTF.